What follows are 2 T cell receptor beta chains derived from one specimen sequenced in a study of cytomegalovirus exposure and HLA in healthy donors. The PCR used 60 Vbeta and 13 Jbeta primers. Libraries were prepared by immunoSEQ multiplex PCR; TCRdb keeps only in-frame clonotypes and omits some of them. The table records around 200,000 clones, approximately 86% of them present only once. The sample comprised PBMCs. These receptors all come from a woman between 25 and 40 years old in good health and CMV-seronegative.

The CDR3 nucleotides are TGTGCCAGCAGCGAAGGGACAGGCTATCGTTTGGAGCAGTACTTC. It yields the protein CASSEGTGYRLEQYF. J is TRBJ2-7 and V is TRBV9, with 8 nucleotides matching TRBD1. V lost 3 bases and J lost 7; bases outside the gene matches: 12. The CDR3 length is 15 residues. CDR1 is SGDLS, CDR2 YYNGEE, per germline.

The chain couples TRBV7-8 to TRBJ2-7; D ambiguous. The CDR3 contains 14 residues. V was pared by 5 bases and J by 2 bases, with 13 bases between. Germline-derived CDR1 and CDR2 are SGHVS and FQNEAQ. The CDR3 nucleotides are TGTGCCAGCAGCCTCTCACAACTAACCTACGAGCAGTACTTC. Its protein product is CASSLSQLTYEQYF.